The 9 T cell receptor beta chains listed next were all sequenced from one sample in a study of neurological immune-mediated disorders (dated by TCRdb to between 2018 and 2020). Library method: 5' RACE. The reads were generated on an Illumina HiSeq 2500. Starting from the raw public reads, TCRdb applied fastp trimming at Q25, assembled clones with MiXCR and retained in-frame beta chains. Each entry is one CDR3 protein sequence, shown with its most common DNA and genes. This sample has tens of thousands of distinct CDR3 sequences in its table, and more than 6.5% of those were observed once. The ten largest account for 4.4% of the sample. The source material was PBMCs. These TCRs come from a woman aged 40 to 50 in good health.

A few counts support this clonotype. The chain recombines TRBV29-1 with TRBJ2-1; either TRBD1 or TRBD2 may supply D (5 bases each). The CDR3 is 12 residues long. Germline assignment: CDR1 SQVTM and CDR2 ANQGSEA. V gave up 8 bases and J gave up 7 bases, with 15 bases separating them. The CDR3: CSLATGLNEQFF. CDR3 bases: TGCAGCTTAGCCACGGGGCTTAATGAGCAGTTCTTC.

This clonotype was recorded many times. CDR3 DNA sequence: TGCGCCAGCAGCCAAGATGGGGGGGCAGGGCAGCCCCAGCATTTT. Amino acid sequence: CASSQDGGAGQPQHF. V gene TRBV4-3 combines with J gene TRBJ1-5; D possibly corresponds to TRBD1 (6 bases). CDR3 size: 15 residues. With 0 bases removed from V and 7 bases from J, the gap between germline ends came to 13 bases. Germline CDR1 LGHNA, CDR2 YSLEER.

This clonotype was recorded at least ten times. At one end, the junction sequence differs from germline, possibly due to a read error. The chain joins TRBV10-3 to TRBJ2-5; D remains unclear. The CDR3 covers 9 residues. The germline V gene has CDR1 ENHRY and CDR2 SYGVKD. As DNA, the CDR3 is TGTGCCATCCGTGAGACCCAGTACTTC. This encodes CAIRETQYF.

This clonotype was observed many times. The CDR3 nucleotides read TGCGCCAGCAGCCCCTCCAATGAGCAGTTCTTC. This codes for CASSPSNEQFF. The V and J genes are TRBV5-1 and TRBJ2-1; no clear D gene. CDR1 SGHRS and CDR2 YFSETQ come from the germline V gene. This CDR3 is 11 amino acids long. Trimming pared 4 bases from V and 6 bases from J, leaving 5 bases between.

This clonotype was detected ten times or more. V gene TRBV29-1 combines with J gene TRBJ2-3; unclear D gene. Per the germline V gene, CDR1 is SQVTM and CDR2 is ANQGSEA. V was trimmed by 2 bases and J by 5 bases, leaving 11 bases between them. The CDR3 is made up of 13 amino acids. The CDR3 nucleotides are TGCAGCGTTGAACGGCAGTTTCGAGATACGCAGTATTTT. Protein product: CSVERQFRDTQYF.

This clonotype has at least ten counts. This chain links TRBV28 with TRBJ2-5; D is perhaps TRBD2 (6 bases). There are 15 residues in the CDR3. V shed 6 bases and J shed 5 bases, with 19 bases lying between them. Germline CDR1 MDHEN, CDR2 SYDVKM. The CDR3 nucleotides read TGTGCCAGCAGCCCCGAATTGGAGGGTTTGGAGACCCAGTACTTC. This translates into CASSPELEGLETQYF. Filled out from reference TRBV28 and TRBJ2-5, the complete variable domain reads DVKVTQSSRYLVKRTGEKVFLECVQDMDHENMFWYRQDPGLGLRLIYFSYDVKMKEKGDIPEGYSVSREKKERFSLILESASTNQTSMYLCASSPELEGLETQYFGPGTRLLVL.

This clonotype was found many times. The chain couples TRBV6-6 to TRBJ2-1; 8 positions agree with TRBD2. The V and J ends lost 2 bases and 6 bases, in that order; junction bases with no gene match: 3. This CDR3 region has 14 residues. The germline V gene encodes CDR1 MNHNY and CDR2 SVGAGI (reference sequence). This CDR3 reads CASSYDAGGNEQFF. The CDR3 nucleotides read TGTGCCAGCAGTTACGATGCGGGAGGCAATGAGCAGTTCTTC.

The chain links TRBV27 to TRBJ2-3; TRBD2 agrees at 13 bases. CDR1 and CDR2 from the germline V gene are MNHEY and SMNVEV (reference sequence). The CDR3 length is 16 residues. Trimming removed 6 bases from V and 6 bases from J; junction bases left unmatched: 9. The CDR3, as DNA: TGTGCCAGCAGCCGGACTAGCGGGGGTTACGGGGATACGCAGTATTTT. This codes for CASSRTSGGYGDTQYF.

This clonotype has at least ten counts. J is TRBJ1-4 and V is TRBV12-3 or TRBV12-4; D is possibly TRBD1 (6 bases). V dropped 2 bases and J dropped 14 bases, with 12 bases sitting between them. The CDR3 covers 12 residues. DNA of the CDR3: TGTGCCAGCAGTTTACTTGGACAGTTGCTGTTTTTT. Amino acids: CASSLLGQLLFF.